This TCR beta chain stems from a study of T cells in Graves' hyperthyroidism and ophthalmopathy. The CDR3 is made up of 15 amino acids. Germline V gene sequence: CDR1 SQVTM, CDR2 ANQGSEA. Trimming pared 4 bases from V and 0 bases from J, leaving 15 bases between. Ten or more counts support this clonotype. TCR beta CDR3 region amplification was performed from RNA transcripts. HTBI primers were the set used in a first-round RT-PCR of the TCR CDR3. TCRdb re-called the multiplex PCR reads through MiXCR, storing one row per CDR3 protein. Of approximately 300,000 distinct CDR3 sequences listed, 15% to 20% were seen once; the top ten hold around 57%.

Material for sequencing was blood. This rearrangement joins TRBV29-1 to TRBJ1-1; D unresolved. The TCR was taken from a woman aged 60-75 years with Graves' ophthalmopathy. The CDR3 sequence is CSVAGQIYMNTEAFF. Written as DNA, the CDR3 is TGCAGCGTTGCTGGGCAGATTTATATGAACACTGAAGCTTTCTTT.